This entry lists 32 T cell receptor beta chains sequenced from one sample in a study of cytomegalovirus exposure and HLA in healthy donors. The PCR employed 60 Vbeta primers together with 13 Jbeta primers. The assay was immunoSEQ multiplex PCR, and TCRdb's table has in-frame clones only and misses some. The profile covers some 190,000 clones, with around 75% appearing a single time and around 1.5% taken by the ten largest. Specimen: PBMCs. The receptor set was obtained from a woman in her forties or fifties in good health and CMV-seronegative.

This clone was picked up a small number of times. The chain uses TRBV5-1 and TRBJ1-1, with a weak D call TRBD1 (6 bases). From germline, CDR1 is SGHRS and CDR2 YFSETQ. CDR3 length: 16 amino acids. Trimming stripped 0 bases from V and 1 base from J, with 13 bases between. The CDR3 sequence is CASSLATTGWNTEAFF. The CDR3 DNA reads as TGCGCCAGCAGCTTGGCCACGACAGGATGGAACACTGAAGCTTTCTTT. Using reference TRBV5-1 and TRBJ1-1 for the parts outside the CDR3, the full variable domain is KAGVTQTPRYLIKTRGQQVTLSCSPISGHRSVSWYQQTPGQGLQFLFEYFSETQRNKGNFPGRFSGRQFSNSRSEMNVSTLELGDSALYLCASSLATTGWNTEAFFGQGTRLTVV.

The V gene is TRBV18, the J gene TRBJ2-1; 13 bases map to TRBD2. V trimming: 6 bases; J trimming: 7 bases; junction bases outside the gene matches: 6. The germline V gene has CDR1 KGHSH and CDR2 LQKENI. The CDR3 runs 15 residues. CDR3 in DNA: TGTGCCAGCTCTCCCGGACTAGCGGGAGAGAATGAGCAGTTCTTC. Encoded protein: CASSPGLAGENEQFF.

J is TRBJ1-1 and V is TRBV5-1; TRBD1 matches at 7 bases. The CDR3 is made up of 15 amino acids. V was clipped by 4 bases and J by 1 base; unmatched bases: 7. Germline assignment: CDR1 SGHRS and CDR2 YFSETQ. The CDR3 coding sequence is TGCGCCAGCAGCGAGGGCGACAGGGCGAACACTGAAGCTTTCTTT. Its protein is CASSEGDRANTEAFF.

This chain connects TRBV5-6 to TRBJ1-1; possible D gene TRBD1, 5 bases. Germline CDR1 and CDR2: SGHDT and YYEEEE. The CDR3 runs to 15 residues. V was clipped by 0 bases and J by 4 bases, with 13 bases between them. The CDR3 sequence is CASSLELGRATEAFF. The CDR3 region has the DNA TGTGCCAGCAGCTTGGAGTTGGGCAGGGCCACTGAAGCTTTCTTT.

The J gene is TRBJ2-7, the V gene TRBV4-3, with 12 bases identical to TRBD2. The junction had 9 bases not matched to a gene; V was cut back by 0 bases and J by 3 bases. Germline CDR1 and CDR2: LGHNA and YSLEER. This CDR3 has 18 residues. Written as DNA, the CDR3 is TGCGCCAGCAGCCAAGATGTTCGTCTAGCGGGAGGGCTCTACGAGCAGTACTTC. It specifies CASSQDVRLAGGLYEQYF.

This chain connects TRBV4-1 to TRBJ2-1; D is unclear. The V gene lost 0 bases and the J gene lost 5 bases, with 14 bases spanning the gap. Germline V gene data show CDR1 as MGHRA and CDR2 as YSYEKL. The CDR3 is 16 amino acids. Written as DNA, the CDR3 is TGCGCCAGCAGCCAAGATGTCCAAGCTAGTCACAATGAGCAGTTCTTC. Translated: CASSQDVQASHNEQFF.

The CDR3 spells CASSTQTSGSSYEQYF. CDR3 DNA sequence: TGTGCCAGCAGCACACAGACTAGCGGAAGCTCCTACGAGCAGTACTTC. The genes are TRBV7-9 and TRBJ2-7, with TRBD2 matching over 9 bases. The trim removed 5 bases at V and 0 bases at J, leaving 8 bases unmatched. Germline V CDR1 and CDR2: SEHNR, FQNEAQ (reference sequence). The CDR3 totals 16 residues.

The count of this clone is one. This chain links TRBV19 with TRBJ1-1, with no clear D. CDR1 LNHDA and CDR2 SQIVND come from the germline V gene (reference sequence). V lost 5 bases and J lost 7, with 14 bases in between. The CDR3 is made up of 13 amino acids. CDR3 nucleotides: TGTGCCAGTAGTCCCAGGAACAGCCATGAAGCTTTCTTT. It codes for CASSPRNSHEAFF.

The J gene is TRBJ2-2, the V gene TRBV11-2; tentative D call: TRBD1 (5 bases). The CDR3 contains 16 residues. The germline gives CDR1 SGHAT, CDR2 FQNNGV. V was clipped by 1 base and J by 2 bases, with 11 bases between them. The CDR3 sequence is CASSLVGRDNTGELFF. CDR3 coding DNA: TGTGCCAGCAGCTTAGTCGGCAGGGATAACACCGGGGAGCTGTTTTTT.

The rearrangement joins TRBV2 to TRBJ1-1, with D possibly matching TRBD1 (5 bases). Germline-derived CDR1 and CDR2 are SNHLY and FYNNEI. This CDR3 contains 15 residues. Deletions cut 7 bases from V and 11 bases from J, with 26 bases between. The CDR3 loop reads CASIFASVGDRWAFF. CDR3 sequence (DNA): TGTGCCAGCATCTTTGCTTCGGTAGGGGATCGGTGGGCTTTCTTT.

This clone has more than one count but fewer than ten. The chain combines TRBV5-4 with TRBJ1-1; possible D gene TRBD1, 6 bases. The germline gives CDR1 SGHNT, CDR2 YYREEE (reference sequence). There are 15 residues in the CDR3. Between the trimmed V and J ends, which lost 0 bases and 1 base, there was a span of 10 bases. The CDR3 protein is CASSLAGGTNTEAFF. CDR3 in DNA: TGTGCCAGCAGCTTGGCGGGGGGCACGAACACTGAAGCTTTCTTT.

The CDR3 DNA follows: TGTGCCAGCAGCCAAGATCGAAGGAGTCTAGGCGATAACTCTGGGGCCAACGTCCTGACTTTC. As protein: CASSQDRRSLGDNSGANVLTF. The rearrangement joins TRBV4-2 to TRBJ2-6; D gene uncertain. The CDR3 runs 21 residues. Trimming pared 0 bases from V and 0 bases from J, leaving 21 bases between. The germline V gene has CDR1 LGHNA and CDR2 YNFKEQ.

The genes are TRBV5-1 and TRBJ2-7, with TRBD2 identical over 7 bases. V shed 2 bases, J shed 3 bases, and the junction held 5 bases outside the gene matches. The CDR3 sequence is 14 residues long. Germline V gene data show CDR1 as SGHRS and CDR2 as YFSETQ. The CDR3 sequence is CASSFLGGGYEQYF. The DNA of the CDR3 is TGCGCCAGCAGCTTTCTGGGGGGGGGCTACGAGCAGTACTTC. Based on the CDR3 plus reference TRBV5-1 and TRBJ2-7, the full variable domain is KAGVTQTPRYLIKTRGQQVTLSCSPISGHRSVSWYQQTPGQGLQFLFEYFSETQRNKGNFPGRFSGRQFSNSRSEMNVSTLELGDSALYLCASSFLGGGYEQYFGPGTRLTVT.

A note on this clone: The same CDR3 also results from other DNA sequences found in this sample. The rearrangement uses TRBV18 and TRBJ1-5; the D is unclear. Germline CDR1 is KGHSH and CDR2 is LQKENI. V lost 3 bases to trimming and J lost 4 bases, with 7 bases between them. This CDR3 region has 13 residues. CDR3 region: CASSPEGNQPQHF. The CDR3 DNA reads TGTGCCAGCTCACCGGAGGGAAATCAGCCCCAGCATTTT.

V usage is TRBV6-6 and J usage is TRBJ1-1; maybe TRBD1 (5 bases). V gave up 7 bases and J gave up 1 base, with 7 bases separating them. The CDR3 totals 12 residues. Germline V gives CDR1 MNHNY, CDR2 SVGAGI (reference sequence). CDR3 sequence: CASNDRNTEAFF. The CDR3 bases are TGTGCCAGCAATGACAGGAACACTGAAGCTTTCTTT.

In DNA form, the CDR3 reads TGTGCCAGCGGAAAGCCAGGGTCTTACGAGCAGTACTTC. Its translation: CASGKPGSYEQYF. The chain employs TRBV6-1 and TRBJ2-7; possibly TRBD1 for D (5 bases). Germline V gene sequence: CDR1 MNHNS, CDR2 SASEGT. The CDR3 length is 13 residues. Trimming removed 8 bases from V and 4 bases from J, with 15 bases in between.

CDR3 DNA sequence: TGTGCCAGCAGCTTAGACGCACGGAGCTCTGGGGCCAACGTCCTGACTTTC. Translating it yields CASSLDARSSGANVLTF. The chain has TRBV7-9 and TRBJ2-6; D ambiguous. CDR1 is SEHNR and CDR2 is FQNEAQ in the germline V gene (reference sequence). V was pared by 1 base and J by 0 bases, with 10 bases between. The CDR3 contains 17 residues.

V usage is TRBV6-6 and J usage is TRBJ1-4, with D possibly being TRBD1 (6 bases). Trimming removed 6 bases at V and 6 bases at J, with 17 bases between. Germline V gene data show CDR1 as MNHNY and CDR2 as SVGAGI (reference sequence). The CDR3 runs 15 residues. The CDR3 region is CASSPAGVQYEKLFF. The CDR3 nucleotides are TGTGCCAGCAGCCCTGCAGGGGTACAATATGAAAAACTGTTTTTT.

The rearrangement joins TRBV6-7 to TRBJ2-7; 7 bases align to TRBD1. TRBV6-7 is an ORF; its function is uncertain. V shed 0 bases and J 3 bases; nucleotides not matched to a gene: 8. The CDR3 consists of 16 residues. DNA of the CDR3: TGTGCCAGCAGTTACTCGATTTTGGGACAGAACTACGAGCAGTACTTC. Translation: CASSYSILGQNYEQYF.

This rearrangement joins TRBV7-9 to TRBJ2-5; 7 nucleotides match TRBD1. The end of the DNA fits TRBJ2-7 better, so the J call may be wrong. CDR3 length: 17 residues. Germline lookup yields CDR1 SEHNR and CDR2 FQNEAQ (reference sequence). CDR3 protein: CASSLVHLGGADYEQYF. The CDR3 DNA reads as TGTGCCAGCAGCTTAGTGCATTTAGGGGGCGCCGACTACGAGCAGTACTTC.

The count of this clone is one. The rearrangement links TRBV5-4 to TRBJ2-5, with a tentative D call TRBD2 (5 bases). The CDR3 totals 14 residues. Looked up from germline, CDR1 is SGHNT and CDR2 is YYREEE (reference sequence). Trimming shortened V by 6 bases and J by 5 bases, and 17 bases separated the two germline ends. Here the CDR3 DNA reads TGTGCCAGCAAAAGGGCCCCGGGGATGGAGACCCAGTACTTC. It specifies CASKRAPGMETQYF.

V gene TRBV27 combines with J gene TRBJ1-3; 8 positions agree with TRBD1. In germline, CDR1 is MNHEY, CDR2 SMNVEV (reference sequence). Trimming removed 6 bases from V and 0 bases from J; junction bases left unmatched: 10. The CDR3 consists of 17 residues. CDR3 bases: TGTGCCAGCAGCCCCGGACAGGGCCATCTCTCTGGAAACACCATATATTTT. This translates into CASSPGQGHLSGNTIYF.

V and J are TRBV5-4 and TRBJ2-3; 7 bases align to TRBD2. CDR3 size: 17 residues. J lost 0 bases, V lost 0 bases, and 7 bases had no gene match. Germline V gene lookup returns CDR1 SGHNT and CDR2 YYREEE (reference sequence). The CDR3 nucleotides are TGTGCCAGCAGCTTGGGCGGGAGTAGATCGAGCACAGATACGCAGTATTTT. It encodes CASSLGGSRSSTDTQYF.

This CDR3 reads CASSGGQNTEAFF. The CDR3 coding sequence is TGTGCCAGCAGCGGCGGACAGAACACTGAAGCTTTCTTT. The J gene is TRBJ1-1, the V gene TRBV9, with a possible D match to TRBD1 (5 bases). Per germline, CDR1 SGDLS and CDR2 YYNGEE. The germline V and J ends were trimmed by 3 bases and 1 base, with 7 bases remaining between them. This CDR3 contains 13 residues.

The CDR3 DNA follows: TGTGCCAGCAGCTCTAGGACAGGGATATCAGATACGCAGTATTTT. It yields the protein CASSSRTGISDTQYF. The chain combines TRBV5-6 with TRBJ2-3, with TRBD1 matching over 8 bases. Germline V gene sequence: CDR1 SGHDT, CDR2 YYEEEE. The length of the CDR3 is 15 residues. Trimming cost V 3 bases and J 4 bases; bases outside gene matches: 7.

The rearrangement links TRBV19 to TRBJ1-2; maybe TRBD1 (6 bases). Germline loops: CDR1 LNHDA, CDR2 SQIVND (reference sequence). The V and J ends lost 6 bases and 0 bases respectively, with 11 bases between them. The CDR3 has 14 residues. This CDR3 is CASRPQGTNYGYTF. For the CDR3, the DNA is TGTGCCAGTAGACCTCAGGGGACTAACTATGGCTACACCTTC. Using reference TRBV19 and TRBJ1-2 for the parts outside the CDR3, the full variable domain is DGGITQSPKYLFRKEGQNVTLSCEQNLNHDAMYWYRQDPGQGLRLIYYSQIVNDFQKGDIAEGYSVSREKKESFPLTVTSAQKNPTAFYLCASRPQGTNYGYTFGSGTRLTVV.

J is TRBJ2-3 and V is TRBV10-2; 9 bases align to TRBD2. CDR1 and CDR2 from the germline V gene are WSHSY and SAAADI. J lost 0 bases, V lost 3 bases, and 1 base had no gene match. The CDR3 extends over 15 amino acids. The CDR3 is CASSDLAGSTDTQYF. Here the CDR3 DNA reads TGCGCCAGCAGTGATCTAGCGGGGAGCACAGATACGCAGTATTTT.

In DNA form, the CDR3 reads TGTGCCACTGCGGGGGGGCAATCTAAAGATACGCAGTATTTT. It is translated as CATAGGQSKDTQYF. V and J are TRBV15 and TRBJ2-3; the match to TRBD2 covers 9 bases. Trimming cost V 9 bases and J 5 bases; bases outside gene matches: 9. Germline CDR1 LNHNV, CDR2 YYDKDF (reference sequence). The CDR3 is 14 residues long.

V usage is TRBV18 and J usage is TRBJ1-1, with unresolved D. CDR1 and CDR2 (germline): KGHSH, LQKENI. Trimming shortened V by 0 bases and J by 3 bases, and 5 bases separated the two germline ends. The CDR3 has 13 amino acids. In DNA, the CDR3 is TGTGCCAGCTCACCACCTCCGGACACTGAAGCTTTCTTT. This encodes CASSPPPDTEAFF.

The chain carries TRBV9 and TRBJ2-2, with a tentative D call TRBD1 (6 bases). Trimming pared 4 bases from V and 6 bases from J, leaving 22 bases between. CDR1 SGDLS and CDR2 YYNGEE come from the germline V gene. CDR3 size: 17 residues. The CDR3 is CASSQTLGTGSAGELFF. CDR3 coding DNA: TGTGCCAGCAGCCAAACACTGGGAACAGGGTCGGCCGGGGAGCTGTTTTTT.

The chain carries TRBV7-9 and TRBJ2-7, with 11 bases that match TRBD2. The germline V gene encodes CDR1 SEHNR and CDR2 FQNEAQ (reference sequence). The CDR3 is made up of 16 amino acids. The V segment lost 5 bases and the J segment 1 base; nucleotides outside the gene matches: 7. The DNA of the CDR3 is TGTGCCAGCAGCCCGACTAGCGGGGAGAGGTCCTACGAGCAGTACTTC. It translates to CASSPTSGERSYEQYF.

The chain couples TRBV2 to TRBJ2-3; the D gene is possibly TRBD2 (6 bases). The CDR3 is 12 residues long. Trimming removed 7 bases from V and 6 bases from J, with 11 bases in between. The germline V gene has CDR1 SNHLY and CDR2 FYNNEI. CDR3 in amino acids: CASIGSYDTQYF. CDR3 DNA: TGTGCCAGCATCGGGAGCTATGATACGCAGTATTTT.